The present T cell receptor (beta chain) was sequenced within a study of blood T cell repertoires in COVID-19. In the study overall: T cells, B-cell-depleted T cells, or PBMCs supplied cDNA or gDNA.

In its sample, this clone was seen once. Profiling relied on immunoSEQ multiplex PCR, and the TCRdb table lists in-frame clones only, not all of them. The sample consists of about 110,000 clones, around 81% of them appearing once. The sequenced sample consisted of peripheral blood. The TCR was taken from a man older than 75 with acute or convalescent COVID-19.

The CDR3 DNA follows: TGTGCCAGCAGTTTCCAGGGGGCTGGCAATCAGCCCCAGCATTTT. Its protein product is CASSFQGAGNQPQHF. The chain uses TRBV28 and TRBJ1-5; 8 bases map to TRBD1. The ends lost 3 bases at V and 2 bases at J; junction bases unmatched: 3. Germline CDR1 reads MDHEN; CDR2 reads SYDVKM. The CDR3 consists of 15 residues. Full variable domain (remainder filled in from reference TRBV28 and TRBJ1-5): DVKVTQSSRYLVKRTGEKVFLECVQDMDHENMFWYRQDPGLGLRLIYFSYDVKMKEKGDIPEGYSVSREKKERFSLILESASTNQTSMYLCASSFQGAGNQPQHFGDGTRLSIL.